One sample yielded the 23 T cell receptor beta chains listed below, sequenced in a study of technical replicates of blood from a few donors. This table comes from immunoSEQ multiplex PCR, and its TCRdb copy is limited to in-frame clones, with some not included. Here the sample spans about 83,000 clones, about 92% being singletons. What was sequenced was T cells isolated from PBMCs. These receptor sequences come from a human donor in good health.

This chain connects TRBV13 to TRBJ2-3; 9 nucleotides match TRBD2. The CDR3 consists of 18 residues. Germline values: CDR1 PRHDT, CDR2 FYEKMQ (reference sequence). J gave up 0 bases and V 4 bases, and 11 bases lay outside the gene matches. The CDR3 protein is CASSSEREVNVSTDTQYF. DNA for the CDR3: TGTGCCAGCAGCTCTGAGCGGGAGGTTAACGTTAGCACAGATACGCAGTATTTT.

The gene calls are TRBV19 and TRBJ2-1, with 8 bases fitting TRBD2. Per germline, CDR1 LNHDA and CDR2 SQIVND (reference sequence). The CDR3 has 18 residues. J lost 5 bases, V lost 4 bases, and 16 bases had no gene match. For the CDR3, the DNA is TGTGCCAGTAGTACCCCCCGGGGAGTAGCGGGACCACACAATGAGCAGTTCTTC. Encoded protein: CASSTPRGVAGPHNEQFF.

The chain uses TRBV10-3 and TRBJ1-2; TRBD1 aligns across 9 bases. The CDR3 sequence is 13 residues long. CDR1 is ENHRY, CDR2 SYGVKD, per germline. The junction had 0 bases not matched to a gene; V was cut back by 1 base and J by 6 bases. CDR3 bases: TGTGCCATCAGTGAGTGGACAGGGGATGGCTACACCTTC. It encodes CAISEWTGDGYTF.

V usage is TRBV7-9 and J usage is TRBJ1-2, with a weak D call TRBD1 (6 bases). There are 14 residues in the CDR3. Trimming took 4 bases from V and 5 from J, leaving 14 bases between them. Germline lookup yields CDR1 SEHNR and CDR2 FQNEAQ (reference sequence). The CDR3 bases are TGTGCCAGCAGCTCTGCAGGGGAAGGGTATGGCTACACCTTC. Translating gives CASSSAGEGYGYTF.

The V call is TRBV29-1, the J call TRBJ2-7, with TRBD2 as a possible D gene (7 bases). V gave up 3 bases and J gave up 4 bases, with 10 bases separating them. This CDR3 spans 12 amino acids. CDR1 is SQVTM and CDR2 is ANQGSEA in the germline V gene. The CDR3 loop is CSVDAGAYEQYF. In nucleotides, the CDR3 is TGCAGCGTTGACGCGGGGGCATACGAGCAGTACTTC.

The chain carries TRBV28 and TRBJ1-4; D is uncertain. Germline CDR1 and CDR2: MDHEN and SYDVKM. The CDR3 totals 11 residues. V lost 6 bases and J 4 bases, leaving 3 bases between the germline ends. Written as DNA, the CDR3 is TGTGCCAGCAGCCTTAATGAAAAACTGTTTTTT. This translates into CASSLNEKLFF.

This CDR3 is CASSLVAVPGLANYEQYF. DNA for the CDR3: TGTGCCAGCAGCTTAGTGGCAGTACCGGGACTAGCGAACTACGAGCAGTACTTC. The rearrangement joins TRBV7-9 to TRBJ2-7; 10 positions match TRBD2. V lost 1 base and J lost 3; bases outside the gene matches: 12. Germline loops: CDR1 SEHNR, CDR2 FQNEAQ (reference sequence). This CDR3 comprises 18 residues.

This rearrangement joins TRBV2 to TRBJ2-7; a weak D match, TRBD1 (5 bases). The CDR3 contains 17 residues. Germline-derived CDR1 and CDR2 are SNHLY and FYNNEI. V lost 5 bases, J lost 7 bases, and 27 bases lay in between. CDR3 protein: CASSLTGTRSPPGEQYF. In nucleotides, the CDR3 is TGTGCCAGCAGTTTGACGGGTACCAGGTCCCCACCAGGGGAGCAGTACTTC.

This clone was detected only a few times. The J gene is TRBJ1-2, the V gene TRBV19; 8 nucleotides agree with TRBD1. The germline V gene encodes CDR1 LNHDA and CDR2 SQIVND (reference sequence). V gave up 8 bases and J gave up 4 bases; unmatched junction bases: 9. This CDR3 has 14 amino acids. CDR3 loop: CASGWGQVSYGYTF. The CDR3, as DNA: TGTGCCAGTGGGTGGGGACAGGTGTCCTATGGCTACACCTTC.

The sample holds a few counts of this clone. The V call is TRBV6-1, the J call TRBJ2-2; 7 positions match TRBD2. Germline trimming cut 5 bases from V and 3 bases from J; bases unmatched to any gene: 3. Germline CDR1 reads MNHNS; CDR2 reads SASEGT. This CDR3 has 14 amino acids. CDR3 DNA: TGTGCCAGCAGTTCGGGACTACACACCGGGGAGCTGTTTTTT. This codes for CASSSGLHTGELFF.

The gene calls are TRBV27 and TRBJ2-7; D might be TRBD2 (5 bases). This CDR3 has 16 amino acids. Germline lookup yields CDR1 MNHEY and CDR2 SMNVEV (reference sequence). Trimming pared 3 bases from V and 6 bases from J, leaving 21 bases between. CDR3 region: CASSFSALPGKGEQYF. CDR3 DNA sequence: TGTGCCAGCAGTTTTTCGGCTCTTCCGGGAAAGGGCGAGCAGTACTTC.

This clone occurred once. CDR3 in DNA: TGTGCCAGCAGCCACCCGAGACAGGGGGTTAACGAGCAGTACTTC. This translates into CASSHPRQGVNEQYF. J is TRBJ2-7 and V is TRBV6-5, with TRBD1 identical over 9 bases. Germline lookup yields CDR1 MNHEY and CDR2 SVGAGI. The CDR3 consists of 15 residues. The J segment lost 5 bases and the V segment lost 6 bases, leaving 11 bases of the junction unmatched.

Worth noting for this clone: This same CDR3 is encoded by further DNA sequences in the sample. The chain uses TRBV9 and TRBJ2-1; the match to TRBD1 covers 7 bases. The V gene's germline CDR1 is SGDLS and CDR2 YYNGEE. This CDR3 comprises 15 residues. Trimming took 0 bases from V and 1 from J; bases not matched to a gene: 1. Here the CDR3 DNA reads TGTGCCAGCAGCGTAGGACAGGGTTCCTACAATGAGCAGTTCTTC. Translated: CASSVGQGSYNEQFF.

The chain has TRBV5-1 and TRBJ2-3, with 11 nucleotides matching TRBD2. The V gene end was trimmed by 6 bases and the J gene end by 6 bases; junction bases not matched to a gene: 6. CDR1 is SGHRS, CDR2 YFSETQ, per germline. The CDR3 has 14 amino acids. DNA for the CDR3: TGCGCCAGCAAGACTAGCGGGAATTTTGATACGCAGTATTTT. Translated, it gives CASKTSGNFDTQYF.

The chain carries TRBV7-6 and TRBJ1-1, with D unresolved. This CDR3 comprises 13 residues. Germline V gene sequence: CDR1 SGHVS, CDR2 FNYEAQ. V dropped 4 bases and J dropped 1 base, with 7 bases sitting between them. This CDR3 reads CASSSQENTEAFF. In DNA form, the CDR3 reads TGTGCCAGCAGCTCGCAGGAGAACACTGAAGCTTTCTTT.

This clone was found once. The V call is TRBV4-1, the J call TRBJ2-7; 11 bases match TRBD1. Unmatched junction bases numbered 7, after V lost 1 base and J lost 2 bases. This CDR3 contains 17 residues. Germline CDR1 MGHRA, CDR2 YSYEKL. The CDR3 loop reads CASSQGGGGQGAYEQYF. The CDR3 DNA reads as TGCGCCAGCAGCCAAGGGGGTGGGGGACAGGGGGCCTACGAGCAGTACTTC.

CDR3 bases: TGTGCCAGCAGCTTTTTTGGTAGGGGTAGTGACTACGAGCAGTACTTC. Translated: CASSFFGRGSDYEQYF. The chain combines TRBV7-9 with TRBJ2-7; tentative D call: TRBD1 (5 bases). With 3 bases removed from V and 3 bases from J, the gap between germline ends came to 18 bases. In germline, CDR1 is SEHNR, CDR2 FQNEAQ (reference sequence). The CDR3 is 16 residues long. Using reference TRBV7-9 and TRBJ2-7 for the parts outside the CDR3, the full variable domain is DTGVSQNPRHKITKRGQNVTFRCDPISEHNRLYWYRQTLGQGPEFLTYFQNEAQLEKSRLLSDRFSAERPKGSFSTLEIQRTEQGDSAMYLCASSFFGRGSDYEQYFGPGTRLTVT.

The chain links TRBV7-6 to TRBJ2-2; the match to TRBD2 covers 8 bases. The CDR3 consists of 15 residues. Germline assignment: CDR1 SGHVS and CDR2 FNYEAQ. Trimming removed 5 bases from V and 5 bases from J; junction bases left unmatched: 7. CDR3 amino acids: CASSQSGGGTGELFF. The CDR3 DNA is TGTGCCAGCAGCCAGAGCGGGGGAGGGACCGGGGAGCTGTTTTTT.

The rearrangement uses TRBV5-1 and TRBJ2-7; 16 nucleotides align to TRBD2. Germline-derived CDR1 and CDR2 are SGHRS and YFSETQ. V shed 4 bases, J shed 4 bases, and the junction held 11 bases outside the gene matches. The CDR3 contains 18 residues. The chain's CDR3 is CASSRGLAGGPSAYEQYF. For the CDR3, the DNA is TGCGCCAGCAGCAGGGGACTAGCGGGGGGGCCCTCTGCATACGAGCAGTACTTC. Complete variable domain (other parts from reference TRBV5-1 and TRBJ2-7): KAGVTQTPRYLIKTRGQQVTLSCSPISGHRSVSWYQQTPGQGLQFLFEYFSETQRNKGNFPGRFSGRQFSNSRSEMNVSTLELGDSALYLCASSRGLAGGPSAYEQYFGPGTRLTVT.

V usage is TRBV28 and J usage is TRBJ2-7, with a weak D call TRBD2 (5 bases). Germline CDR1 and CDR2: MDHEN and SYDVKM. The CDR3 loop spans 12 amino acids. Trimming shortened V by 7 bases and J by 11 bases, and 18 bases separated the two germline ends. In DNA, the CDR3 is TGTGCCAGCACCAGCGGAAACGAACTGGAGTACTTC. It translates to CASTSGNELEYF.

This clone was seen a handful of times. V gene TRBV28 combines with J gene TRBJ2-1, with TRBD2 identical over 7 bases. This CDR3 comprises 15 residues. Germline CDR1 reads MDHEN; CDR2 reads SYDVKM. V lost 2 bases, J lost 8 bases, and 9 bases stayed unmatched. DNA for the CDR3: TGTGCCAGCAGTTTAGGGGAGGGCCGTGAGGATGAGCAGTTCTTC. Translated, it gives CASSLGEGREDEQFF.

Only a few counts were recorded for this clone. V usage is TRBV27 and J usage is TRBJ1-1; D is possibly TRBD1 (6 bases). CDR1 is MNHEY and CDR2 is SMNVEV in the germline V gene (reference sequence). The CDR3 totals 15 residues. V lost 6 bases to trimming and J lost 3 bases, with 17 bases between them. The CDR3 nucleotides are TGTGCCAGCAGAGGACCGACAGGTCTGGACACTGAAGCTTTCTTT. Amino acids: CASRGPTGLDTEAFF.

A single count supports this clone. This chain links TRBV7-8 with TRBJ2-2; TRBD2 aligns across 7 bases. The CDR3 length is 18 residues. With 3 bases clipped from V and 3 bases from J, the junction kept 13 bases outside the gene matches. Germline assignment: CDR1 SGHVS and CDR2 FQNEAQ. The CDR3 DNA reads TGTGCCAGCAGCTTGCGGGACTACTCCCCGTTGCACACCGGGGAGCTGTTTTTT. Translated: CASSLRDYSPLHTGELFF. Drawing the rest from reference TRBV7-8 and TRBJ2-2, the complete variable domain is GAGVSQSPRYKVAKRGQDVALRCDPISGHVSLFWYQQALGQGPEFLTYFQNEAQLDKSGLPSDRFFAERPEGSVSTLKIQRTQQEDSAVYLCASSLRDYSPLHTGELFFGEGSRLTVL.